The 10 T cell receptor beta chains listed next were all sequenced from one sample in a study of T cells in Graves' hyperthyroidism and ophthalmopathy. Amplification of TCR beta CDR3 regions was performed using RNA transcripts as template. Researchers ran a first-round RT-PCR on the TCR CDR3 using the HTBI primer set. Using its own MiXCR run on the multiplex PCR reads, TCRdb lists one record per CDR3 protein. The data show approximately 590,000 distinct CDR3 sequences, less than 20% seen once. Sequenced input: blood. The source of these receptors is a woman in her 30s with Graves' hyperthyroidism.

V is TRBV5-1 and J is TRBJ2-1, with 15 nucleotides matching TRBD2. The CDR3 has 18 amino acids. Germline CDR1 and CDR2: SGHRS and YFSETQ. V gave up 7 bases and J gave up 0 bases; unmatched junction bases: 8. The CDR3, as DNA: TGCGCCAGCGCGGGACTAGCGGGAGGTCGAAGCTCCTACAATGAGCAGTTCTTC. It is translated as CASAGLAGGRSSYNEQFF.

The genes are TRBV7-2 and TRBJ2-1, with a tentative D call TRBD2 (5 bases). Germline V CDR1 and CDR2: SGHTA, FQGNSA. V was pared by 5 bases and J by 0 bases, with 17 bases between. There are 17 residues in the CDR3. The CDR3 loop is CASSPTFPGSSYNEQFF. The CDR3 region has the DNA TGTGCCAGCAGCCCCACGTTTCCGGGGAGCTCCTACAATGAGCAGTTCTTC.

This chain uses TRBV7-9 with TRBJ2-7; the match to TRBD2 covers 13 bases. CDR1 and CDR2 from the germline V gene are SEHNR and FQNEAQ (reference sequence). J lost 1 base, V lost 1 base, and 4 bases had no gene match. The CDR3 is 17 amino acids. The CDR3 sequence is CASSLGLAGGKSYEQYF. The CDR3 DNA reads TGTGCCAGCAGCTTAGGACTAGCGGGGGGAAAATCCTACGAGCAGTACTTC.

This clonotype was counted between two and nine times. The rearrangement uses TRBV4-3 and TRBJ1-6; 8 positions match TRBD1. J was trimmed by 10 bases and V by 4 bases; bases with no gene match: 6. The V gene's germline CDR1 is LGHNA and CDR2 YSLEER. CDR3 length equals 14 residues. The CDR3, as DNA: TGCGCCAGCAGCCCCGGGACAGGAGGGTCACCCCTCCACTTT. Translating gives CASSPGTGGSPLHF.

The rearrangement uses TRBV6-2 or TRBV6-3 and TRBJ2-1; no reliable D call. CDR3 length: 13 amino acids. CDR1 and CDR2 (germline): MNHEY, SVGEGT. V was clipped by 6 bases and J by 5 bases, with 11 bases between them. The CDR3 spells CASSPGEHNEQFF. The CDR3 DNA sequence: TGTGCCAGCAGCCCAGGCGAGCACAATGAGCAGTTCTTC.

This chain links TRBV7-3 with TRBJ2-1; D tentatively reads TRBD1 or TRBD2 (5 bases each). Trimming stripped 2 bases from V and 10 bases from J, with 18 bases between. Germline CDR1 is SGHTA and CDR2 is FQGTGA. The CDR3 has 15 residues. The CDR3, as DNA: TGTGCCAGCAGCTTACTTGGGGGACCCCGCCGCGAGCAGTTCTTC. It yields the protein CASSLLGGPRREQFF.

In its sample, this clonotype was seen many times. The chain has TRBV12-3 or TRBV12-4 and TRBJ2-7; 10 bases are a match to TRBD1. V gave up 5 bases and J gave up 1 base; unmatched junction bases: 5. The CDR3 consists of 15 residues. The CDR3 region is CASSPGQGSSYEQYF. The CDR3, as DNA: TGTGCCAGCAGTCCGGGACAGGGGTCGTCCTACGAGCAGTACTTC.

This clonotype turned up a few times. The chain carries TRBV15 and TRBJ2-6; a weak D match, TRBD2 (5 bases). Looked up from germline, CDR1 is LNHNV and CDR2 is YYDKDF (reference sequence). This CDR3 is built from 16 residues. The V end was cut by 0 bases, the J end by 2 bases, with 8 bases between. The CDR3 spells CATSRDLGAGANVLTF. In DNA form, the CDR3 reads TGTGCCACCAGCAGAGATTTGGGAGCTGGGGCCAACGTCCTGACTTTC.

This clonotype was counted only a few times. The gene calls are TRBV7-9 and TRBJ1-4, with D perhaps TRBD1 (5 bases). Germline V gene data show CDR1 as SEHNR and CDR2 as FQNEAQ (reference sequence). This CDR3 region has 15 residues. Trimming took off 5 bases at V and 6 bases at J, with 16 bases between the two ends. The CDR3 DNA follows: TGTGCCAGCAGCATTCTACGTCAGGGATATGAAAAACTGTTTTTT. Encoded protein: CASSILRQGYEKLFF.

This clonotype was seen at least ten times. The J gene is TRBJ2-7, the V gene TRBV5-1; 9 bases are a match to TRBD2. V shed 2 bases and J 0 bases; nucleotides not matched to a gene: 3. The CDR3 is made up of 15 amino acids. CDR1 and CDR2 (germline): SGHRS, YFSETQ. CDR3 nucleotide sequence: TGCGCCAGCAGCTTTAGCGGGAGTCTCTCCTACGAGCAGTACTTC. Its translation is CASSFSGSLSYEQYF.